This T cell receptor beta chain was captured by sequencing in a study of neoadjuvant anti-PD-1 for oral cavity cancer. Study overall: Patients without progression got a fourth dose around day 43.

With regard to this clone: Its antigen is as yet unknown.

The germline V gene has CDR1 SGHVS and CDR2 FNYEAQ. Trimming cost V 5 bases and J 0 bases, with 14 bases left between them. CDR3 size: 16 residues. Study results and caveats: After neoadjuvant nivolumab, PBMC T cell clonality was significantly higher in non-responders than responders.

The protocol was immunoSEQ multiplex PCR, while the TCRdb copy is restricted to in-frame clones and leaves out a portion. Of some 14,000 clones detected, approximately 63% appear once; the ten largest clones hold roughly 2%. The sequence came from a person aged 35-79 years with oral cavity squamous cell carcinoma. This sequence joins TRBV7-6 and TRBJ1-3; no firm D call. The input for sequencing was PBMCs, taken before nivolumab (anti-PD-1) treatment. The CDR3 sequence is CASSLFGPDSGNTIYF. The CDR3 bases are TGTGCCAGCAGCCTCTTCGGGCCCGACTCTGGAAACACCATATATTTT. The complete variable domain, with remaining parts taken from reference TRBV7-6 and TRBJ1-3, reads GAGVSQSPRYKVTKRGQDVALRCDPISGHVSLYWYRQALGQGPEFLTYFNYEAQQDKSGLPNDRFSAERPEGSISTLTIQRTEQRDSAMYRCASSLFGPDSGNTIYFGEGSWLTVV.